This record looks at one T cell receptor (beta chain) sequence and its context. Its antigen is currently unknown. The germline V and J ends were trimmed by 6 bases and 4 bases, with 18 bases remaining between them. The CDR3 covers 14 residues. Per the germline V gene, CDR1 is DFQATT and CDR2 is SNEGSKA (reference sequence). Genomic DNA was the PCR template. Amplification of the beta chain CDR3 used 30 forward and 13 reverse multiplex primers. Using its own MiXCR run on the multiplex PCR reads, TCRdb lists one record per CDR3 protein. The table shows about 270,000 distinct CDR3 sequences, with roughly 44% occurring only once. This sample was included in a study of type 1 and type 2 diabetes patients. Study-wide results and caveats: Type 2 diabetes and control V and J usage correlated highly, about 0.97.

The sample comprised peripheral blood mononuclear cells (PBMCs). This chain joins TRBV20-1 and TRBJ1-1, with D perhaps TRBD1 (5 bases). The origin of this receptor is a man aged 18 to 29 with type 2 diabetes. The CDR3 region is CSARPHEGSTEAFF. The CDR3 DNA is TGCAGTGCCCGCCCGCACGAGGGGAGCACTGAAGCTTTCTTT.